The 3 T cell receptor beta chains listed next were all sequenced from one sample in a study of T cell changes during pregnancy in multiple sclerosis. Profiling relied on immunoSEQ multiplex PCR, and the TCRdb table lists in-frame clones only, not all of them. Here the sample spans about 76,000 clones, 80% to 95% being singletons. Sequences were derived from peripheral blood, sampled in the first trimester of pregnancy. Receptors originate from a female donor in good health, enrolled as a control in a pregnancy study.

This clone was observed a single time. The V call is TRBV28, the J call TRBJ1-5; TRBD1 agrees at 10 bases. Germline loops: CDR1 MDHEN, CDR2 SYDVKM. The CDR3 has 16 amino acids. The V and J ends lost 4 bases and 4 bases, in that order; junction bases with no gene match: 7. CDR3 bases: TGTGCCAGCAGTTATACAGGGACAGGGGCAAATCAGCCCCAGCATTTT. It specifies CASSYTGTGANQPQHF.

The rearrangement uses TRBV6-1 and TRBJ2-3; TRBD2 aligns across 14 bases. Trimming took 1 base from V and 3 from J; bases not matched to a gene: 12. This CDR3 is built from 20 residues. The V gene's germline CDR1 is MNHNS and CDR2 SASEGT. This CDR3 reads CASSEGYGTSGRTVTDTQYF. The CDR3 nucleotides are TGTGCCAGCAGTGAAGGATATGGGACTAGCGGGAGAACAGTTACAGATACGCAGTATTTT.

The chain recombines TRBV27 with TRBJ2-3; TRBD1 matches at 8 bases. The germline gives CDR1 MNHEY, CDR2 SMNVEV (reference sequence). The CDR3 is 15 amino acids. V lost 3 bases to trimming and J lost 2 bases; unmatched junction nucleotides: 4. CDR3 amino acids: CASSFRDRLTDTQYF. The CDR3, as DNA: TGTGCCAGCAGTTTCCGGGACAGGCTCACAGATACGCAGTATTTT.